Following are 3 T cell receptor beta chains from one sample sequenced in a study of blood T cells in healthy people across ages. Next came a second PCR, run for about 6 to 11 cycles, which used a sample-barcoded 5' primer along with a J-beta primer mix. TCRdb fed the 5' RACE reads into MiXCR, producing one record per CDR3 protein. The profile shows about 670,000 distinct CDR3 sequences, approximately 52% of them singletons. The source material was blood. The receptors come from a woman aged 80 or older in good health.

The rearrangement joins TRBV29-1 to TRBJ1-2; possible D gene TRBD1, 6 bases. The CDR3 loop spans 17 amino acids. V was cut by 5 bases and J by 2 bases, with 24 bases left in between. Germline V lookup: CDR1 SQVTM, CDR2 ANQGSEA. The CDR3 loop is CSVLKREAGDKNYGYTF. In DNA, the CDR3 is TGCAGCGTTCTAAAACGGGAGGCCGGGGACAAAAACTATGGCTACACCTTC.

The chain combines TRBV7-9 with TRBJ1-1; TRBD1 aligns across 8 bases. CDR3 length equals 15 residues. V shed 5 bases, J shed 8 bases, and the junction held 13 bases outside the gene matches. Per germline, CDR1 SEHNR and CDR2 FQNEAQ (reference sequence). CDR3 nucleotides: TGTGCCAGCAGCGCCACCGGGACAGGAGGGCAGGAAGCTTTCTTT. Its protein product is CASSATGTGGQEAFF.

This clonotype was seen ten or more times. The gene calls are TRBV4-1 and TRBJ1-4, with 7 bases that match TRBD1. Trimming cost V 4 bases and J 3 bases; bases outside gene matches: 11. The CDR3 runs to 17 residues. Per germline, CDR1 MGHRA and CDR2 YSYEKL. In DNA form, the CDR3 reads TGCGCCAGCAGCCCTCAGACAGGGAGGGGAGCTAATGAAAAACTGTTTTTT. This sequence encodes CASSPQTGRGANEKLFF.